A selection of T cell receptor beta chains follows, all from one sample in a study of T cell responses to AZD1222 COVID-19 vaccine. The assay was immunoSEQ multiplex PCR, and TCRdb's table has in-frame clones only and misses some. In the table there are about 120,000 clones, 90% to 95% of which are singletons. Material: peripheral blood, obtained on day 0 of AZD1222 vaccination. These receptors all stem from an adult in good health. CDR3s include the opening cysteine and the closing phenylalanine or tryptophan. D genes are given only for firm matches. A row's size may be missing; if present it is once, few, many or a size class.

D,V,size,J,CDR3,DNA
.,TRBV29-1,.,TRBJ1-5,CSVQDGSNQPQHF,TGCAGCGTTCAAGACGGTAGCAATCAGCCCCAGCATTTT
.,TRBV6-5,.,TRBJ1-1,CASSRVLNTEAFF,TGTGCCAGCAGTAGGGTTTTGAACACTGAAGCTTTCTTT
.,TRBV19,.,TRBJ1-2,CASSIVLSRYGYTF,TGTGCCAGTAGTATAGTGTTATCCCGCTATGGCTACACCTTC
.,TRBV28,.,TRBJ1-5,CASSLYRQPQHF,TGTGCCAGCAGTTTATATCGTCAGCCCCAGCATTTT
.,TRBV3-1/TRBV3-2,.,TRBJ1-1,CASSRPGTEAFF,TGTGCCAGCAGCAGGCCGGGGACTGAAGCTTTCTTT
TRBD1,TRBV9,.,TRBJ1-4,CASSVSGQATNEKLFF,TGTGCCAGCAGCGTCTCAGGACAGGCAACTAATGAAAAACTGTTTTTT
TRBD1,TRBV29-1,.,TRBJ1-1,CSGTEGGAWNMGEAFF,TGCAGCGGAACCGAAGGGGGCGCCTGGAATATGGGAGAAGCTTTCTTT
TRBD1,TRBV4-1,few,TRBJ2-7,CASSQEVAGTGLYEQYF,TGCGCCAGCAGCCAAGAGGTAGCCGGGACAGGACTCTACGAGCAGTACTTC
.,TRBV10-2,.,TRBJ2-2,CATSLWNTGELFF,TGCGCCACCTCACTGTGGAACACCGGGGAGCTGTTTTTT
.,TRBV7-7,.,TRBJ2-3,CASSAGQPRTDTQYF,TGTGCTAGCAGCGCCGGACAGCCGCGCACAGATACGCAGTATTTT
TRBD2,TRBV4-3,.,TRBJ2-4,CASSQTGGIQYF,TGCGCCAGCAGCCAAACGGGGGGCATTCAGTACTTC
.,TRBV6-5,few,TRBJ1-3,CASVYSGNTIYF,TGTGCCAGCGTTTACTCTGGAAACACCATATATTTT
.,TRBV19,once,TRBJ1-5,CASSMGPGGAQPQHF,TGTGCCAGTAGTATGGGGCCCGGCGGGGCTCAGCCCCAGCATTTT
.,TRBV11-1,.,TRBJ1-1,CASSSRRDTEAFF,TGTGCCAGCAGCTCTAGACGGGACACTGAAGCTTTCTTT
.,TRBV6-5,.,TRBJ1-4,CASSRARGDGEKLFF,TGTGCCAGCAGCCGGGCGAGGGGGGATGGCGAAAAACTGTTTTTT
.,TRBV20-1,.,TRBJ1-2,CSATNYGYTF,TGCAGTGCTACCAACTATGGCTACACCTTC
TRBD1,TRBV28,.,TRBJ1-6,CATGTGTSPLHF,TGTGCCACCGGGACAGGGACTTCACCCCTCCACTTT
.,TRBV6-4,.,TRBJ1-1,CASRMTGGNTEAFF,TGTGCCAGCAGAATGACAGGAGGGAACACTGAAGCTTTCTTT
.,TRBV6-4,.,TRBJ2-5,CASSESTQRRETQYF,TGTGCCAGCAGTGAATCTACCCAGAGGCGGGAGACCCAGTACTTC
.,TRBV15,.,TRBJ1-2,CATSRAPANYGYTF,TGTGCCACCAGCAGAGCTCCAGCTAACTATGGCTACACCTTC
.,TRBV6-2/TRBV6-3,.,TRBJ1-5,CASSYRGVSNQPQHF,TGTGCCAGCAGTTATCGAGGGGTTAGCAATCAGCCCCAGCATTTT
.,TRBV11-2,.,TRBJ2-3,CASSLLRGSTDTQYF,TGTGCCAGCAGCTTACTTCGGGGAAGCACAGATACGCAGTATTTT
.,TRBV7-2,.,TRBJ2-4,CASSLAGGLSKNIQYF,TGTGCCAGCAGCTTAGCGGGGGGCCTCTCCAAAAACATTCAGTACTTC
TRBD1,TRBV2,.,TRBJ1-3,CASSEGGYGQGTGNTIYF,TGTGCCAGCAGTGAGGGGGGATATGGACAGGGGACTGGAAACACCATATATTTT
.,TRBV11-2,.,TRBJ1-1,CASSLGAANTEAFF,TGTGCCAGCAGCCTGGGGGCGGCGAACACTGAAGCTTTCTTT
.,TRBV28,.,TRBJ1-5,CASSYGGGSNQPQHF,TGTGCCAGCAGTTACGGGGGAGGCAGCAATCAGCCCCAGCATTTT
.,TRBV7-8,.,TRBJ2-5,CASSFRGDRETQYF,TGTGCCAGCAGCTTTCGCGGGGATCGGGAGACCCAGTACTTC
TRBD2,TRBV5-6,.,TRBJ2-3,CASSSPPRTSTNTQYF,TGTGCCAGCAGCTCCCCCCCCCGGACTAGTACGAATACGCAGTATTTT
.,TRBV28,.,TRBJ1-2,CASSRIKSGYTF,TGTGCCAGCAGTCGGATCAAGAGCGGCTACACCTTC
.,TRBV25-1,.,TRBJ1-1,CASRRSAGNTEAFF,TGTGCCAGCAGACGATCAGCGGGGAACACTGAAGCTTTCTTT
.,TRBV6-2/TRBV6-3,.,TRBJ2-2,CASSLSRYGELFF,TGTGCCAGCAGCCTCTCGAGGTACGGGGAGCTGTTTTTT
.,TRBV18,.,TRBJ1-5,CASSPRDYQPQHF,TGTGCCAGCTCACCACGTGACTATCAGCCCCAGCATTTT
.,TRBV7-2,.,TRBJ1-6,CASSLAFENSPLHF,TGTGCCAGCAGCTTAGCGTTTGAGAATTCACCCCTCCACTTT
.,TRBV7-9,.,TRBJ1-2,CASSAGTEYGYTF,TGTGCCAGCAGCGCCGGGACGGAGTATGGCTACACCTTC